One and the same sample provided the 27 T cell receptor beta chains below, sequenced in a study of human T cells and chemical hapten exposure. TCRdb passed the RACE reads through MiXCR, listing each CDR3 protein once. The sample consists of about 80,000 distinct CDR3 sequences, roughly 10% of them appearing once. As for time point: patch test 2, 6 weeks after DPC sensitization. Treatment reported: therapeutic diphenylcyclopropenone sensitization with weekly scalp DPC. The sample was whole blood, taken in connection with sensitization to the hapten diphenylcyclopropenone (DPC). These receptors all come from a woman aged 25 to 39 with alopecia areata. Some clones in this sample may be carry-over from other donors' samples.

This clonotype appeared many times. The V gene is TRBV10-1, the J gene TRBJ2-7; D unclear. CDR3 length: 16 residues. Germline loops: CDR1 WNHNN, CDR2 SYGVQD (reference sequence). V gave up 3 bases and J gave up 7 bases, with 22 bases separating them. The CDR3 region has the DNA TGCGCCAGCAGTGATATGCCGGACCCACTATTGACTGAGCAGTACTTC. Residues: CASSDMPDPLLTEQYF.

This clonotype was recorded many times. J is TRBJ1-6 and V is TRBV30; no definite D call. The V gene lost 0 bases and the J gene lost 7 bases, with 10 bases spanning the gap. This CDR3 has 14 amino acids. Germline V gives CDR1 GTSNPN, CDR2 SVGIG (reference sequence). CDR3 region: CAWSVQSANSPLHF. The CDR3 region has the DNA TGTGCCTGGAGTGTACAAAGCGCAAATTCACCCCTCCACTTT.

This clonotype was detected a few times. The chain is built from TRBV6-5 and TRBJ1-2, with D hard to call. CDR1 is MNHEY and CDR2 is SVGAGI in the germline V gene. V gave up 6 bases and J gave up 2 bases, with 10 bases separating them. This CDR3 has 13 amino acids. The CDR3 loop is CASSLGLNYGYTF. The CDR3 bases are TGTGCCAGCAGCCTCGGACTGAACTATGGCTACACCTTC.

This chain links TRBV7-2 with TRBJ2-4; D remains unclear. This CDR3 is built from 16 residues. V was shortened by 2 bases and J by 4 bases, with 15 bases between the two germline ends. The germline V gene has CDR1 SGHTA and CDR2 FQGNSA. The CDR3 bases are TGTGCCAGCAGCTTAAAGGTTGACGGATGGAAAAACATTCAGTACTTC. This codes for CASSLKVDGWKNIQYF.

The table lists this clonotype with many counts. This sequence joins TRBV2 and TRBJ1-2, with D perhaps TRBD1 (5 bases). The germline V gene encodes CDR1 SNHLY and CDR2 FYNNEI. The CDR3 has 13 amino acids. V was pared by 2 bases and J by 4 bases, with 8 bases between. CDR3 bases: TGTGCCAGCAGTGAAAACCAGGGCTATGGCTACACCTTC. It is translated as CASSENQGYGYTF.

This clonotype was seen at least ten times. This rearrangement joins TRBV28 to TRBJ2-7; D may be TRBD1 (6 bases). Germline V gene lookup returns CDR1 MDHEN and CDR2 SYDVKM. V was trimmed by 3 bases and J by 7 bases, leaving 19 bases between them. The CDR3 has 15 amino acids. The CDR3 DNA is TGTGCCAGCAGTTTGGGGGCAGCCCGGATGAGGGAGCAGTACTTC. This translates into CASSLGAARMREQYF.

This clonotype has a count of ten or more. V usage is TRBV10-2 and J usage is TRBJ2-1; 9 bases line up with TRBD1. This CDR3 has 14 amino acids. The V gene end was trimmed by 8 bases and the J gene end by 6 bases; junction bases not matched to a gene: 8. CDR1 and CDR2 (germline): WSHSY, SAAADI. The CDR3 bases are TGCGCCAGCCGATCCCGGGACAGGGTCAATGAGCAGTTCTTC. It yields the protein CASRSRDRVNEQFF.

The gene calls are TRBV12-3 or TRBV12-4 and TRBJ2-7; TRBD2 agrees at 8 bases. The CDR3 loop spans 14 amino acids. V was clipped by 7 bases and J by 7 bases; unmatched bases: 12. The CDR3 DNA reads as TGTGCCAGCACCCCCGGCGGGGGGTTAGGAGAGCAGTACTTC. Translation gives CASTPGGGLGEQYF.

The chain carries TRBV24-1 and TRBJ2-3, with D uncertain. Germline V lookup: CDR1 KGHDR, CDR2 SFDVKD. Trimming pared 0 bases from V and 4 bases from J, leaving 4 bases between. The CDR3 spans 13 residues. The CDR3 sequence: CATSDLLADTQYF. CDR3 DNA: TGTGCCACCAGTGATTTGCTCGCAGATACGCAGTATTTT.

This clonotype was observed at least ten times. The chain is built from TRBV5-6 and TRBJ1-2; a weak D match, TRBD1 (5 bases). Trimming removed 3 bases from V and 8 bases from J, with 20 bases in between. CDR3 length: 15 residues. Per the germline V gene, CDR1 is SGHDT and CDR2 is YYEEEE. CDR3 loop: CASSSPGTGGRGYTF. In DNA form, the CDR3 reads TGTGCCAGCAGCTCCCCCGGGACCGGAGGACGGGGCTACACCTTC.

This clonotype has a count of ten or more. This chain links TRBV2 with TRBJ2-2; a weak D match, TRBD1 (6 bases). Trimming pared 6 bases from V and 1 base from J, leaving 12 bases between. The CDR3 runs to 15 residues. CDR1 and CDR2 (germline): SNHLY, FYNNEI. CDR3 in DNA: TGTGCCAGCAGAATATCGACAGGGAACACCGGGGAGCTGTTTTTT. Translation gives CASRISTGNTGELFF.

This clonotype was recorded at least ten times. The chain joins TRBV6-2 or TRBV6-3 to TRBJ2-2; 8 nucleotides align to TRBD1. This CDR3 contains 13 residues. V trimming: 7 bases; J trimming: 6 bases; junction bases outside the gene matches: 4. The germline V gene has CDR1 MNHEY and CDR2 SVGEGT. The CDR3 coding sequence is TGTGCCAGCACCAGGGGGCTGGCCGGGGAGCTGTTTTTT. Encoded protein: CASTRGLAGELFF.

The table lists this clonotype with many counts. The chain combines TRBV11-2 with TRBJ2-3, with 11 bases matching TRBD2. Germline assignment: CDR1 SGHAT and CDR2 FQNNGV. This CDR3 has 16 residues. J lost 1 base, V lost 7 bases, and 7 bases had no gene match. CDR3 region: CASNRGLAARTDTQYF. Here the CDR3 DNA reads TGTGCCAGCAATCGGGGACTAGCGGCCCGCACAGATACGCAGTATTTT. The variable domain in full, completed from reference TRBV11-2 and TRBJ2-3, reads EAGVAQSPRYKIIEKRQSVAFWCNPISGHATLYWYQQILGQGPKLLIQFQNNGVVDDSQLPKDRFSAERLKGVDSTLKIQPAKLEDSAVYLCASNRGLAARTDTQYFGPGTRLTVL.

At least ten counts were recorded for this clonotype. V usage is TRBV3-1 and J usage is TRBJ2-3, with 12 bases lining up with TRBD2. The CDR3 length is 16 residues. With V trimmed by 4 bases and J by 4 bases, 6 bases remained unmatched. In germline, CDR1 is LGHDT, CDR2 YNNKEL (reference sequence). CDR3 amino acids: CASSPGLAGRADTQYF. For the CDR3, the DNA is TGTGCCAGCAGCCCCGGACTAGCGGGGCGTGCAGATACGCAGTATTTT.

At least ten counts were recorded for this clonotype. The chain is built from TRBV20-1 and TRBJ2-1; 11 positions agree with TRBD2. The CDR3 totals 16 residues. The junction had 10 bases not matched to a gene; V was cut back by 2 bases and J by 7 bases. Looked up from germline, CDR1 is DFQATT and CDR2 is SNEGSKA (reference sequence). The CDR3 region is CSARPLLSGRVNEQFF. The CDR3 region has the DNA TGCAGTGCTAGACCACTTCTTAGCGGGAGGGTGAATGAGCAGTTCTTC.

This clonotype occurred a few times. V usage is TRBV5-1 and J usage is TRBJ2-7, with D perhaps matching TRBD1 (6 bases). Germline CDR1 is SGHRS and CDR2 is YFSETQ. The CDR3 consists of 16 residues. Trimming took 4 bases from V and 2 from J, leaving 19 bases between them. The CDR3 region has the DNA TGCGCCAGCAGCGCTATACAGGGACCCCTCACCTACGAGCAGTACTTC. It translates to CASSAIQGPLTYEQYF.

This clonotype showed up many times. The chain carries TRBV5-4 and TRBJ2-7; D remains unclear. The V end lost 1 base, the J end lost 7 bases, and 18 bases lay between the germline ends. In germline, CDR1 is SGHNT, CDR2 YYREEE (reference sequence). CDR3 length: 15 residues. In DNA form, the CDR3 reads TGTGCCAGCAGCTTGTCGGGCCCCGCCCTTCGAGAGCAGTACTTC. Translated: CASSLSGPALREQYF.

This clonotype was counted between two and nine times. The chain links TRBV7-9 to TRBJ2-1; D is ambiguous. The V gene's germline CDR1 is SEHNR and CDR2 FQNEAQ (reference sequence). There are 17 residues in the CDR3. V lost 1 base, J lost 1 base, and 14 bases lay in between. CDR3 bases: TGTGCCAGCAGCTTAGTTCGCCAGCTACTATCCTACAATGAGCAGTTCTTC. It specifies CASSLVRQLLSYNEQFF.

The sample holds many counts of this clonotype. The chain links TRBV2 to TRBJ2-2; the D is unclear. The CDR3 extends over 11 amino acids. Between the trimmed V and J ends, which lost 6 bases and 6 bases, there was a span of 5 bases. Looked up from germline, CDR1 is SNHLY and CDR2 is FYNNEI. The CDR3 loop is CASRVPGELFF. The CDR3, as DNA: TGTGCCAGCAGGGTCCCCGGGGAGCTGTTTTTT. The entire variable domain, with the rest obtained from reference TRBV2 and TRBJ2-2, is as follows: EPEVTQTPSHQVTQMGQEVILRCVPISNHLYFYWYRQILGQKVEFLVSFYNNEISEKSEIFDDQFSVERPDGSNFTLKIRSTKLEDSAMYFCASRVPGELFFGEGSRLTVL.

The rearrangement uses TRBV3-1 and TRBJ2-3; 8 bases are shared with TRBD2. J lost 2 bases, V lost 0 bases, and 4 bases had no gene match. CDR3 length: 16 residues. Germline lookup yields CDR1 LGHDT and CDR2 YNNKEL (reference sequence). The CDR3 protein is CASSQESGGTTDTQYF. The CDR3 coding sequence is TGTGCCAGCAGCCAAGAGTCGGGGGGGACCACAGATACGCAGTATTTT.

CDR3 in amino acids: CASRTGEGHYEQYF. DNA of the CDR3: TGTGCCAGCAGAACAGGGGAGGGGCACTACGAGCAGTACTTC. The chain couples TRBV28 to TRBJ2-7; D tentatively reads TRBD1 or TRBD2 (7 bases each). Trimming shortened V by 6 bases and J by 3 bases, and 15 bases separated the two germline ends. Germline lookup yields CDR1 MDHEN and CDR2 SYDVKM. This CDR3 comprises 14 residues.

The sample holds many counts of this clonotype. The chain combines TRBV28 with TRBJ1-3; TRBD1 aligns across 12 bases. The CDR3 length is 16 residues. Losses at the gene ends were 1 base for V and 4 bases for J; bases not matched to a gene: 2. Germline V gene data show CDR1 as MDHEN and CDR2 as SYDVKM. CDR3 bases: TGTGCCAGCAGTTTATTAGGGACAGGGGGCGGAAACACCATATATTTT. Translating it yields CASSLLGTGGGNTIYF. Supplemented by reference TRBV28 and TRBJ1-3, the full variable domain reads DVKVTQSSRYLVKRTGEKVFLECVQDMDHENMFWYRQDPGLGLRLIYFSYDVKMKEKGDIPEGYSVSREKKERFSLILESASTNQTSMYLCASSLLGTGGGNTIYFGEGSWLTVV.

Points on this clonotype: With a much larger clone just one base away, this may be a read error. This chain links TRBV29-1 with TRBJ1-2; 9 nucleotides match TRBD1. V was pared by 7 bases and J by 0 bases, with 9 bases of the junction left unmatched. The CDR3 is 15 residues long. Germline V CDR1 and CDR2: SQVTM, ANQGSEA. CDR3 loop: CSDVGQGSPNYGYTF. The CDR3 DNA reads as TGCAGCGATGTCGGACAGGGGTCCCCTAACTATGGCTACACCTTC.

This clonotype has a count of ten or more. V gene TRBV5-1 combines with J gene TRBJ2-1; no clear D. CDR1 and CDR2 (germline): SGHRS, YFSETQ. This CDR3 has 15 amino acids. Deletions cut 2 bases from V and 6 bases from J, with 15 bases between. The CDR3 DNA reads TGCGCCAGCAGCTTAACTGGGCCGACCCTCAATGAGCAGTTCTTC. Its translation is CASSLTGPTLNEQFF.

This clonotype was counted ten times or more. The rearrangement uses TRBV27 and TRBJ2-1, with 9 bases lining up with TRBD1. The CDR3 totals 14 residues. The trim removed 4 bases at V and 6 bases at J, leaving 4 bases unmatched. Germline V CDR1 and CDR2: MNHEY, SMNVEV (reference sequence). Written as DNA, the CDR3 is TGTGCCAGCAGTTCATGGACAGGGGTCAATGAGCAGTTCTTC. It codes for CASSSWTGVNEQFF.

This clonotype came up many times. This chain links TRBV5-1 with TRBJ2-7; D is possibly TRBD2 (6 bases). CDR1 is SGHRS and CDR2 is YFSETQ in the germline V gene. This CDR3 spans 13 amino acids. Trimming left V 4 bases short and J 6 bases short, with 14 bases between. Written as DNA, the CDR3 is TGCGCCAGCAGCGCCGTCGTCGGGGGCGAGCAGTACTTC. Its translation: CASSAVVGGEQYF.

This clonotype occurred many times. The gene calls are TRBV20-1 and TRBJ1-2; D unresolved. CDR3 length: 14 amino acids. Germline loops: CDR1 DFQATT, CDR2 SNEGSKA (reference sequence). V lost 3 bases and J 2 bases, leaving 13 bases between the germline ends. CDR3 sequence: CSASRLLSNYGYTF. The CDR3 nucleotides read TGCAGTGCTAGTCGCTTGCTGAGCAACTATGGCTACACCTTC.